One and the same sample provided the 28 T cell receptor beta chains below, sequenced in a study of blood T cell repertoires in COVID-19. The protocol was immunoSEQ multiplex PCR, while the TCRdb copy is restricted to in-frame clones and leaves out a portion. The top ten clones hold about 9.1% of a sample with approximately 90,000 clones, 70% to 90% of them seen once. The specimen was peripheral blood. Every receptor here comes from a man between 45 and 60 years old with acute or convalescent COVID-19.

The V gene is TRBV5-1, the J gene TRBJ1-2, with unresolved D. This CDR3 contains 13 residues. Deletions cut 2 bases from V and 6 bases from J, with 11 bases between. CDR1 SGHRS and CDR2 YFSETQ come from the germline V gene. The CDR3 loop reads CASSFSVSDGYTF. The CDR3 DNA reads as TGCGCCAGCAGCTTTTCAGTCTCCGATGGCTACACCTTC. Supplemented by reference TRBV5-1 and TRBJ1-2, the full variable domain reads KAGVTQTPRYLIKTRGQQVTLSCSPISGHRSVSWYQQTPGQGLQFLFEYFSETQRNKGNFPGRFSGRQFSNSRSEMNVSTLELGDSALYLCASSFSVSDGYTFGSGTRLTVV.

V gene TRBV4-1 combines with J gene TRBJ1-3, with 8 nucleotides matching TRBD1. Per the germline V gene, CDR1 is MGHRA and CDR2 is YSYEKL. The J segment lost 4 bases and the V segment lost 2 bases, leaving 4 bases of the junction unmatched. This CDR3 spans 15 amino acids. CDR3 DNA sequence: TGCGCCAGCAGCCAACGGACAGGGCAAGGAAACACCATATATTTT. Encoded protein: CASSQRTGQGNTIYF.

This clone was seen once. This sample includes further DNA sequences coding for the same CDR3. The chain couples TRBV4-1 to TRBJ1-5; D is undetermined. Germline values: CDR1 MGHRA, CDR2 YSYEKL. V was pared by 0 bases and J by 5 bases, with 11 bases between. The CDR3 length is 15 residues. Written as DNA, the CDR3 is TGCGCCAGCAGCCAAGATGGAAGCGATTATCAGCCCCAGCATTTT. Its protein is CASSQDGSDYQPQHF.

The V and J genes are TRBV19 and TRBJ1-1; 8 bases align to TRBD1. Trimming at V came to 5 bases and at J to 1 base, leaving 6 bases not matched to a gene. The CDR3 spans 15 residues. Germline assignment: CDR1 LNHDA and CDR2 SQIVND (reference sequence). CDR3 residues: CASSPGDRKNTEAFF. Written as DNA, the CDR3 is TGTGCCAGTAGTCCGGGGGACAGGAAGAACACTGAAGCTTTCTTT.

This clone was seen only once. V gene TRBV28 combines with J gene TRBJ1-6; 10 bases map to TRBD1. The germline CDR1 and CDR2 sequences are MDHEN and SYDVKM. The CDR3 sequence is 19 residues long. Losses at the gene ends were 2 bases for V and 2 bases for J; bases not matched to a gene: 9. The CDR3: CASSLMRGQGRAYNSPLHF. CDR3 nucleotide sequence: TGTGCCAGCAGTTTAATGAGGGGACAGGGGAGGGCCTATAATTCACCCCTCCACTTT.

The CDR3 bases are TGTGCCACCAGCAGAGGGACTAGCGGGGGATTCACAGATACGCAGTATTTT. It encodes CATSRGTSGGFTDTQYF. The J gene is TRBJ2-3, the V gene TRBV15, with TRBD2 matching 13 bases. The CDR3 contains 17 residues. Germline trimming cut 1 base from V and 2 bases from J; bases unmatched to any gene: 3. CDR1 is LNHNV and CDR2 is YYDKDF in the germline V gene (reference sequence).

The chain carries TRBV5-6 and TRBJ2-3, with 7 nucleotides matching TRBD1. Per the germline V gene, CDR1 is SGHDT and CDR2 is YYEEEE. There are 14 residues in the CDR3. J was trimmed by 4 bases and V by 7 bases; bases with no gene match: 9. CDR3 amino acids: CASGTVDAADTQYF. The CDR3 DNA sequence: TGTGCCAGCGGGACAGTAGATGCGGCAGATACGCAGTATTTT.

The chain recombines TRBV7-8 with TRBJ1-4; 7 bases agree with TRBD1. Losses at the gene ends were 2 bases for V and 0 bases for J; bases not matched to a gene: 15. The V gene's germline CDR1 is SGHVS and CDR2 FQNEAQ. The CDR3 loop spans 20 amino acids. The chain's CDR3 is CASSLRPGQLQAATNEKLFF. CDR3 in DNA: TGTGCCAGCAGCTTAAGACCGGGACAGCTTCAAGCTGCAACTAATGAAAAACTGTTTTTT.

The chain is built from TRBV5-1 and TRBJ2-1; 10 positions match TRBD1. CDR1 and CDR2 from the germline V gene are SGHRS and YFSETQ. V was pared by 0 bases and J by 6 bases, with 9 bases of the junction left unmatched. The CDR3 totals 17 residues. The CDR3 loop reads CASSLDPGTGVRNEQFF. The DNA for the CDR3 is TGCGCCAGCAGCTTGGATCCAGGGACAGGGGTTCGCAATGAGCAGTTCTTC.

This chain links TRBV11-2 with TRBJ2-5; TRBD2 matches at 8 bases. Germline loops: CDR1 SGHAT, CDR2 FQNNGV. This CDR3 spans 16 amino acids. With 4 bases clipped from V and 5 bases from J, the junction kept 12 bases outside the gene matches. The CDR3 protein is CASSSNLGLVRETQYF. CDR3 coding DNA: TGTGCCAGCAGCTCAAACCTGGGACTAGTCCGGGAGACCCAGTACTTC.

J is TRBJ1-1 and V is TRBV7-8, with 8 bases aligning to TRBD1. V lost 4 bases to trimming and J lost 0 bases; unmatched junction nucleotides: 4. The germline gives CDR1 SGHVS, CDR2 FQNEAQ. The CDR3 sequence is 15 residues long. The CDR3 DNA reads TGTGCCAGCAGCTGGGACAGGCTAATGAACACTGAAGCTTTCTTT. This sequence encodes CASSWDRLMNTEAFF.

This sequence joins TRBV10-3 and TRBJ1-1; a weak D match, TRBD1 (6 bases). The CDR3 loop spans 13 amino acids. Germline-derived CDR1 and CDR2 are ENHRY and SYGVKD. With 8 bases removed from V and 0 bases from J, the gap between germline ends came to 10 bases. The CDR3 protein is CAISRTVNTEAFF. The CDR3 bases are TGTGCCATCTCCAGGACAGTGAACACTGAAGCTTTCTTT.

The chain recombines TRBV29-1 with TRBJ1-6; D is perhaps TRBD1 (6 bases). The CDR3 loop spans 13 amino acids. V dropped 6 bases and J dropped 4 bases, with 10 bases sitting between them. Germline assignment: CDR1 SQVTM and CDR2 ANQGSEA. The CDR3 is CSVRTAYNSPLHF. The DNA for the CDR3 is TGCAGCGTCAGGACAGCTTATAATTCACCCCTCCACTTT.

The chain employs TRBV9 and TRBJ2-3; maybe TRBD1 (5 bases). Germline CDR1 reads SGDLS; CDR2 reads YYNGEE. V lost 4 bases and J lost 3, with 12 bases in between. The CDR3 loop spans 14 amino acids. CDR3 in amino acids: CASSPVGETDTQYF. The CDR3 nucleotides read TGTGCCAGCAGCCCAGTAGGGGAAACAGATACGCAGTATTTT.

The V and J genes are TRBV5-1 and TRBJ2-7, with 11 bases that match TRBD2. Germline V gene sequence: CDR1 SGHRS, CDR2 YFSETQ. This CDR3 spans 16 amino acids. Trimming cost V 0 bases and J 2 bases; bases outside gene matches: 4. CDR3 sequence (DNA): TGCGCCAGCAGCTTGGATAGCGGGGGGGTGCCCTACGAGCAGTACTTC. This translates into CASSLDSGGVPYEQYF.

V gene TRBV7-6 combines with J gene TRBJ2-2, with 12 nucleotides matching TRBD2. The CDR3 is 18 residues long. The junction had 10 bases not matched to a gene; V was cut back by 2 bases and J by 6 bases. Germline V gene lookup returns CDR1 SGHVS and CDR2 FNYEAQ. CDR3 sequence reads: CASSLIIPSSGGAGELFF. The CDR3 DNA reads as TGTGCCAGCAGCTTAATTATCCCTTCTAGCGGGGGGGCCGGGGAGCTGTTTTTT.

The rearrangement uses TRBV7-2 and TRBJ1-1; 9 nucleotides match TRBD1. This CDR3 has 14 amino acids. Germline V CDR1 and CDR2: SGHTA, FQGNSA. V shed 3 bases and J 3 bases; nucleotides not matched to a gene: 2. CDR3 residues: CASSFRQGDTEAFF. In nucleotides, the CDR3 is TGTGCCAGCAGCTTCCGACAGGGGGACACTGAAGCTTTCTTT.

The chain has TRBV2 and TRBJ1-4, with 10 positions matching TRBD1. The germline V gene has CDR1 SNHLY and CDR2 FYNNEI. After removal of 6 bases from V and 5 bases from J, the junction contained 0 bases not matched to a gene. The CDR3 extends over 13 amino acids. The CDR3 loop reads CASRTGGNEKLFF. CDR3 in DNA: TGTGCCAGCAGGACAGGGGGCAATGAAAAACTGTTTTTT.

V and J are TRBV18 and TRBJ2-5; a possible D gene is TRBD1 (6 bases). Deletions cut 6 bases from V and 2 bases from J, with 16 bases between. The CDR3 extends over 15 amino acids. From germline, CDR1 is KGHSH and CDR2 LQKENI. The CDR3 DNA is TGTGCCAGCTCGCTAACAGGGAAACCTCAAGAGACCCAGTACTTC. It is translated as CASSLTGKPQETQYF.

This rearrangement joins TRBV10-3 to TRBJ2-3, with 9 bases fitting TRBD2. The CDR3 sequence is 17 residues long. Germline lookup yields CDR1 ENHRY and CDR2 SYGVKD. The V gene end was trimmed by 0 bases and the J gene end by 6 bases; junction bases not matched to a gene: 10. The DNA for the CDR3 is TGTGCCATCAGTGAGTCCCCAGCGGGGGGTCCCATGGATACGCAGTATTTT. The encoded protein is CAISESPAGGPMDTQYF.

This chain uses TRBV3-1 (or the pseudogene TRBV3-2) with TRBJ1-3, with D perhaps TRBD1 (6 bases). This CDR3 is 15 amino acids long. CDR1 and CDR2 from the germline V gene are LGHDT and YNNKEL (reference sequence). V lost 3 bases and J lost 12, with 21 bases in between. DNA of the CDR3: TGTGCCAGCAGCCAGTCCGAACAGGGTTCAGCAATCATATATTTT. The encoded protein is CASSQSEQGSAIIYF.

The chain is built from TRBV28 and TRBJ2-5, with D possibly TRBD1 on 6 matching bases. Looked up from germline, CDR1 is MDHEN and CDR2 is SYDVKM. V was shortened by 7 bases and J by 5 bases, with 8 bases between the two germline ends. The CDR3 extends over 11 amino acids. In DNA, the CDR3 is TGTGCCAGCACCCAGGGGGAGACCCAGTACTTC. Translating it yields CASTQGETQYF.

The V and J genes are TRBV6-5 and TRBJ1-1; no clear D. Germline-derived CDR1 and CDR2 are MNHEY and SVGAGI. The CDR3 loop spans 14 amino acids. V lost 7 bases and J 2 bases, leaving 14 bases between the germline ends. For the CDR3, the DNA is TGTGCCAGCAAGAGCAGAGGGTTAAACACTGAAGCTTTCTTT. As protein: CASKSRGLNTEAFF.

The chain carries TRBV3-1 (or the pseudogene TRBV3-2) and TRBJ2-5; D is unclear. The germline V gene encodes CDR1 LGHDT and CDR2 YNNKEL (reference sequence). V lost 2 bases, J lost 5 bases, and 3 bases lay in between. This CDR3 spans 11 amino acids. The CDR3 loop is CASSQQETQYF. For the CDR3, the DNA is TGTGCCAGCAGCCAACAGGAGACCCAGTACTTC.

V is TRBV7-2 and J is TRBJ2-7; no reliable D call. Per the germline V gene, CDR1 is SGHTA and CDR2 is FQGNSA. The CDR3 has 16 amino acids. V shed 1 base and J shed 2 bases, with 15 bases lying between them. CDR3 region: CASSLVGLGRPYEQYF. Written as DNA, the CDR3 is TGTGCCAGCAGCTTAGTCGGTCTAGGCCGACCCTACGAGCAGTACTTC.

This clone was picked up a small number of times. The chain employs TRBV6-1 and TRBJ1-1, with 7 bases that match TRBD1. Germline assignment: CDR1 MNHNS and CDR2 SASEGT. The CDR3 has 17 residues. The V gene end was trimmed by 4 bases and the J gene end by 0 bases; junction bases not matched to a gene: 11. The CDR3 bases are TGTGCCAGCAGTGTTATGATACCGGGACAGATGAACACTGAAGCTTTCTTT. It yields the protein CASSVMIPGQMNTEAFF.

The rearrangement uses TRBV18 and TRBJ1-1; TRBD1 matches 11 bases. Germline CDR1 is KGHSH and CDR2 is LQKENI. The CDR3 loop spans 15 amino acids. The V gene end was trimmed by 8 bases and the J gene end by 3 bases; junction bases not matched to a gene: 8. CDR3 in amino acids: CASTDRGRRDTEAFF. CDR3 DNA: TGTGCCAGCACGGACAGGGGGCGACGAGACACTGAAGCTTTCTTT.

The CDR3 DNA follows: TGTGCCAGCTCACCCACTAGCGGGGGCACAGATACGCAGTATTTT. Translation: CASSPTSGGTDTQYF. The rearrangement joins TRBV18 to TRBJ2-3; 10 bases are a match to TRBD2. The germline gives CDR1 KGHSH, CDR2 LQKENI. CDR3 length: 15 residues. The V and J ends lost 3 bases and 1 base, in that order; junction bases with no gene match: 1.